This TCR beta chain was recovered during a study of T cells after yellow fever vaccination. This clonotype was counted between two and nine times. Its antigen remains unknown. The study made its TCR cDNA through 5'RACE template switching. That step introduced a universal primer site along with UMIs. TCRdb ran MiXCR on the 5' RACE reads and lists one entry per CDR3 protein. The data contain around 590,000 distinct CDR3 sequences, roughly an eighth of them singletons. After removal of 5 bases from V and 4 bases from J, the junction contained 11 bases not matched to a gene. This CDR3 spans 16 amino acids. From germline, CDR1 is MNHNS and CDR2 SASEGT. Findings of the study overall: Researchers cautioned that FACS-sorted repertoires could harbor abundant clonotypes contaminating from the bulk population.

Sequences were derived from PBMCs, sampled on the day of the yellow fever booster vaccination. The TCR originated in a young man who received the YFV17D yellow fever vaccine. The genes are TRBV6-1 and TRBJ2-1; 7 bases agree with TRBD1. DNA of the CDR3: TGTGCCAGCAGTCCAAACCCGGGACAGAGTTACAATGAGCAGTTCTTC. Amino acids: CASSPNPGQSYNEQFF.